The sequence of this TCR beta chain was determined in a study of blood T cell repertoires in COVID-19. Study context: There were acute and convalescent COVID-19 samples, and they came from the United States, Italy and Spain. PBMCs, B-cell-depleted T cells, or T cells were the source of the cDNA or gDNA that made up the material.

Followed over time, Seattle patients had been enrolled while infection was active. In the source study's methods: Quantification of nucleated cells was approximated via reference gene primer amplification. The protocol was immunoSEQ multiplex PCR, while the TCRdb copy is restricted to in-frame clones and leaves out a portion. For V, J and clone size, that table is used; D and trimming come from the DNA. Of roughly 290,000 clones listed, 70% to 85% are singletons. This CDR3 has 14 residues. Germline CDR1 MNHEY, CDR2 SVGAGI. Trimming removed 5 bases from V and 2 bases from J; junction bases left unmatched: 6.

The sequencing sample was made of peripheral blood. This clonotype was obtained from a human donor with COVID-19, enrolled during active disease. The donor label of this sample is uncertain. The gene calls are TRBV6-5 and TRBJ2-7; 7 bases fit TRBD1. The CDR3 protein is CASSRQGVTYEQYF. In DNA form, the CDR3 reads TGTGCCAGCAGTAGGCAGGGGGTCACCTACGAGCAGTACTTC.